The sequence of this T cell receptor beta chain was determined in a study of cytomegalovirus exposure and HLA in healthy donors. Primers for the PCR totalled 60 Vbeta and 13 Jbeta. Method: immunoSEQ multiplex PCR; TCRdb's copy keeps in-frame clones and lacks some. The data show more than 85,000 clones, just under 70% seen once. The CDR3 extends over 17 amino acids. V lost 4 bases, J lost 4 bases, and 12 bases stayed unmatched. Germline-derived CDR1 and CDR2 are LGHNA and YSLEER. The rearrangement links TRBV4-3 to TRBJ1-3; 8 positions match TRBD1. The sample consisted of PBMCs. The TCR sequence derives from a woman aged 70-85 years in good health and CMV-seropositive. The CDR3 protein is CASSPKGQGDSGNTIYF. CDR3 sequence (DNA): TGCGCCAGCAGCCCAAAAGGACAGGGAGATTCAGGAAACACCATATATTTT.